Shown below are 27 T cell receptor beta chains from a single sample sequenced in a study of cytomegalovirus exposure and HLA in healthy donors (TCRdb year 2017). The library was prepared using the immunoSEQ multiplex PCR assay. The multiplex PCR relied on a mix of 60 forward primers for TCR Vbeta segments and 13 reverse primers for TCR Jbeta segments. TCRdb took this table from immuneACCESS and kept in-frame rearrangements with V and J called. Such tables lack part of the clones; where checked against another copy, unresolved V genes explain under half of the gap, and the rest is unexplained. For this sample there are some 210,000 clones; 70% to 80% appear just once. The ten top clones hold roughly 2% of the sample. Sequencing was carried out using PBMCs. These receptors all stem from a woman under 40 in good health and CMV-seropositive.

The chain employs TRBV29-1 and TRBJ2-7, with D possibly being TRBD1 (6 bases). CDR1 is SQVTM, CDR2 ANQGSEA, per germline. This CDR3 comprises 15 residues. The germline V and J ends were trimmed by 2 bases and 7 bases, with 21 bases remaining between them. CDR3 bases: TGCAGCGTTGAAAGTTCCACAGGGAGTCTGGAAGAGCAGTACTTC. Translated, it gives CSVESSTGSLEEQYF.

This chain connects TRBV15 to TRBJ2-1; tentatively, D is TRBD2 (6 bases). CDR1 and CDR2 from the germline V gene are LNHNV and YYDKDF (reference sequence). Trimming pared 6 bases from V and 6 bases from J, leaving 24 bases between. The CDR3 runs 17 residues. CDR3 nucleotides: TGTGCCACCAGGACTACATGGCGGGGCCACCCCACCAATGAGCAGTTCTTC. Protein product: CATRTTWRGHPTNEQFF.

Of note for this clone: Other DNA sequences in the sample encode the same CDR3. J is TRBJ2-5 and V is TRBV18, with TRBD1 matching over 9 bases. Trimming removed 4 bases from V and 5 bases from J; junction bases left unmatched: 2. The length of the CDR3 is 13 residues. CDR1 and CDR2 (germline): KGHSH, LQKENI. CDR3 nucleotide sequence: TGTGCCAGCTCACGCGACAGGGGGGAGACCCAGTACTTC. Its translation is CASSRDRGETQYF.

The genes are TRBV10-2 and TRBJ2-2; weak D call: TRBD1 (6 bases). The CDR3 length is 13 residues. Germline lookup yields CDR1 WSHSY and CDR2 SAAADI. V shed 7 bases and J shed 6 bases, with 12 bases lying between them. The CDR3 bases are TGCGCCAGCAAGGGGGATTACGCCGGGGAGCTGTTTTTT. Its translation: CASKGDYAGELFF.

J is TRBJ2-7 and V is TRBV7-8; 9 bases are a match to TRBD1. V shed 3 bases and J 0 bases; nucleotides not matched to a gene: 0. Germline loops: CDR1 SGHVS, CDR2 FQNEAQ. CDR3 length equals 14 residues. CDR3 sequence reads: CASSLDRGSYEQYF. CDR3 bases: TGTGCCAGCAGCTTGGACAGGGGCTCCTACGAGCAGTACTTC.

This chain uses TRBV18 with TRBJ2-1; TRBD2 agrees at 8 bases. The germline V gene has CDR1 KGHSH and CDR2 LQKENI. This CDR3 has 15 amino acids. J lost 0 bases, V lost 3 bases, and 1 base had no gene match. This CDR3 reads CASSPGLVSYNEQFF. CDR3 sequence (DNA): TGTGCCAGCTCACCGGGACTAGTCTCCTACAATGAGCAGTTCTTC.

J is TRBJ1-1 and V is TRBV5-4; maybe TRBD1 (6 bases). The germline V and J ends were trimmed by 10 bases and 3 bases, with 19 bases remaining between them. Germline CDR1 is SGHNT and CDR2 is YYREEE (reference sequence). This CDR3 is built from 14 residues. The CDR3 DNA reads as TGTGCCTGGGAACCGGGACATCTTTACACTGAAGCTTTCTTT. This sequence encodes CAWEPGHLYTEAFF. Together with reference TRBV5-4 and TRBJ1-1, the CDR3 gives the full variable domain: ETGVTQSPTHLIKTRGQQVTLRCSSQSGHNTVSWYQQALGQGPQFIFQYYREEENGRGNFPPRFSGLQFPNYSSELNVNALELDDSALYLCAWEPGHLYTEAFFGQGTRLTVV.

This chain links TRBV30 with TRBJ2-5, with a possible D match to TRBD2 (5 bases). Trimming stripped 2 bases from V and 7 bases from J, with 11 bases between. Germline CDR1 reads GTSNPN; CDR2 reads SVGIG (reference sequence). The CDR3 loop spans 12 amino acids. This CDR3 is CAWSLIGGTQYF. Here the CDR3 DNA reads TGTGCCTGGAGTTTAATAGGAGGGACCCAGTACTTC.

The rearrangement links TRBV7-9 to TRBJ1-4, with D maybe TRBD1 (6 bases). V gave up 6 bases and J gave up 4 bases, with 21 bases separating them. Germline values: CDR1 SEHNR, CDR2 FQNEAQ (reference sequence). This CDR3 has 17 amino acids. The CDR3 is CASSFLRDRSLNEKLFF. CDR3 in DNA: TGTGCCAGCAGTTTTCTCCGCGACAGGTCCCTTAATGAAAAACTGTTTTTT.

As DNA, the CDR3 is TGTGCCAGCAGTTACTCGGGGGGACAGGGGTACGAGCAGTACTTC. It yields the protein CASSYSGGQGYEQYF. The gene calls are TRBV6-5 and TRBJ2-7, with 10 bases aligning to TRBD1. This CDR3 is 15 amino acids long. After removal of 0 bases from V and 4 bases from J, the junction contained 3 bases not matched to a gene. Germline loops: CDR1 MNHEY, CDR2 SVGAGI.

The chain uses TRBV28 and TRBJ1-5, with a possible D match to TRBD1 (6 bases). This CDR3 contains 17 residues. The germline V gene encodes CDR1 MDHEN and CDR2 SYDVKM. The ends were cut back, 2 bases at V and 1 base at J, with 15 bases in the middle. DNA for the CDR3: TGTGCCAGCAGTTTACCCCACAGGGTCCGAAGCAATCAGCCCCAGCATTTT. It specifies CASSLPHRVRSNQPQHF.

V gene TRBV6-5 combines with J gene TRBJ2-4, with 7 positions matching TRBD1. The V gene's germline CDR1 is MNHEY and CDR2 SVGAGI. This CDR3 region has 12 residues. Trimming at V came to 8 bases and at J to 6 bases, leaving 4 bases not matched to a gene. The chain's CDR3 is CASGTARNIQYF. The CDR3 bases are TGTGCCAGCGGGACAGCAAGAAACATTCAGTACTTC.

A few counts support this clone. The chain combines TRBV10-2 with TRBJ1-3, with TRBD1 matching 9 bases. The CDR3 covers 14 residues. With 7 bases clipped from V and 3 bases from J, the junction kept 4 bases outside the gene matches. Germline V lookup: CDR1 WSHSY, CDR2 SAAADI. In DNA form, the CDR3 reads TGCGCCAGCAAACAGGGGGCTGGTGGAAACACCATATATTTT. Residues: CASKQGAGGNTIYF.

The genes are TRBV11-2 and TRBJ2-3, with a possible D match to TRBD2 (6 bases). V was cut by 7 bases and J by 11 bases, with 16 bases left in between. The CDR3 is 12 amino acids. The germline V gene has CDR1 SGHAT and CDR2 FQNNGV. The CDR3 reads CASNSRAGRQYF. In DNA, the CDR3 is TGTGCCAGCAACTCCCGGGCCGGGAGGCAGTATTTT.

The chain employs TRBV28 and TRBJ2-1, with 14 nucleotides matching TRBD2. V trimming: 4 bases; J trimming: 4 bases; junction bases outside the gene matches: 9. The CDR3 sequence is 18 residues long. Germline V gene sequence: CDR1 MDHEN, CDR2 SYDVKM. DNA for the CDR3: TGTGCCAGCAGTTCCCTGACTAGCGGGAGGGGACTTTACAATGAGCAGTTCTTC. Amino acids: CASSSLTSGRGLYNEQFF.

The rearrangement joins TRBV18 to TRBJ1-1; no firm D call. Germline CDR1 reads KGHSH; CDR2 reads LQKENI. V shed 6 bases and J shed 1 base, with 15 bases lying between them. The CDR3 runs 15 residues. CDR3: CASSEVPTENTEAFF. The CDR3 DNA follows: TGTGCCAGCTCCGAGGTTCCGACGGAGAACACTGAAGCTTTCTTT.

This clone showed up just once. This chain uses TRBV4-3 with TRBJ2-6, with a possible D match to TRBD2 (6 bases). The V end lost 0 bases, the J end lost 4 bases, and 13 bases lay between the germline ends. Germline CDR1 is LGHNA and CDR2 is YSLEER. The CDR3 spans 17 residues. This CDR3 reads CASSQDQRAWGANVLTF. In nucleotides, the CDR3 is TGCGCCAGCAGCCAAGACCAGCGGGCATGGGGGGCCAACGTCCTGACTTTC.

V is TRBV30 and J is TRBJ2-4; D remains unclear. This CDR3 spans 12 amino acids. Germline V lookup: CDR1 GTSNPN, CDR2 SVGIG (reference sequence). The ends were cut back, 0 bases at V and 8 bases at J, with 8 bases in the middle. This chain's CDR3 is CAWSVLLDIQYF. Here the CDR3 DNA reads TGTGCCTGGAGTGTACTACTCGACATTCAGTACTTC.

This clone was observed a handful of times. The CDR3 coding sequence is TGTGCCAGCAGTTTATCGGGGGGGGGACGAAAGACCCAGTACTTC. It codes for CASSLSGGGRKTQYF. The gene calls are TRBV28 and TRBJ2-5, with 8 nucleotides matching TRBD2. CDR3 size: 15 residues. Germline CDR1 is MDHEN and CDR2 is SYDVKM. With V trimmed by 1 base and J by 6 bases, 7 bases remained unmatched.

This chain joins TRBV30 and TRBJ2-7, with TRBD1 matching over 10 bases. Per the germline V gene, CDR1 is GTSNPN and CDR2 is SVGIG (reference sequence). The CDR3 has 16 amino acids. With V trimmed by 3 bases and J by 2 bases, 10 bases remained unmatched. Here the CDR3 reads CAWSQLGQGVAYEQYF. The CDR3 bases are TGTGCCTGGAGCCAACTAGGACAGGGGGTCGCCTACGAGCAGTACTTC.

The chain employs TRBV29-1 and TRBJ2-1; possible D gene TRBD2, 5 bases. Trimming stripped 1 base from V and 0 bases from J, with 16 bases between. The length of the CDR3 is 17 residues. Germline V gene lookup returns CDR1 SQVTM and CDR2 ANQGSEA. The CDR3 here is CSVEGITRRSSYNEQFF. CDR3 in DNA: TGCAGCGTTGAAGGAATTACTAGGCGGAGCTCCTACAATGAGCAGTTCTTC.

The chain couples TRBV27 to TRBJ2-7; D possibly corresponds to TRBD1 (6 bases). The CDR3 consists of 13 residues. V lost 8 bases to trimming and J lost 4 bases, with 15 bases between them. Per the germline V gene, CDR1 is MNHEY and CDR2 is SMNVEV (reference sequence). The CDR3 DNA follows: TGTGCCAGCGCAGGGGAGAACTTGTACGAGCAGTACTTC. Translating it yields CASAGENLYEQYF.

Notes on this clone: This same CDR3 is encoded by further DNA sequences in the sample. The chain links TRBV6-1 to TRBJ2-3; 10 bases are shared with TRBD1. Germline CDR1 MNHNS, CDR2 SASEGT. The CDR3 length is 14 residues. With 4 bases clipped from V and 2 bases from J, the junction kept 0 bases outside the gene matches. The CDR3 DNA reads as TGTGCCAGCAGTGGACAGGGGGCCACAGATACGCAGTATTTT. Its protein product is CASSGQGATDTQYF.

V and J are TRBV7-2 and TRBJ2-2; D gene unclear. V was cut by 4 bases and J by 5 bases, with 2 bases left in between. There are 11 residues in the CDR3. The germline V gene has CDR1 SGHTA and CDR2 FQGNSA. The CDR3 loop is CASSSTGELFF. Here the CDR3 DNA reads TGTGCCAGCAGCTCGACCGGGGAGCTGTTTTTT. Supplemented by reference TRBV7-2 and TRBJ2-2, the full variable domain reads GAGVSQSPSNKVTEKGKDVELRCDPISGHTALYWYRQSLGQGLEFLIYFQGNSAPDKSGLPSDRFSAERTGGSVSTLTIQRTQQEDSAVYLCASSSTGELFFGEGSRLTVL.

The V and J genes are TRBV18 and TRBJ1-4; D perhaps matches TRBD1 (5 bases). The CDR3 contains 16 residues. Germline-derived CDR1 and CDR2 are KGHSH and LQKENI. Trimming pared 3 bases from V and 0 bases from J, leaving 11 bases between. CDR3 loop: CASSPMRTTTNEKLFF. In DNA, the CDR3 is TGTGCCAGCTCACCCATGAGGACAACAACTAATGAAAAACTGTTTTTT. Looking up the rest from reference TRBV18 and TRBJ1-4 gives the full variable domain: NAGVMQNPRHLVRRRGQEARLRCSPMKGHSHVYWYRQLPEEGLKFMVYLQKENIIDESGMPKERFSAEFPKEGPSILRIQQVVRGDSAAYFCASSPMRTTTNEKLFFGSGTQLSVL.

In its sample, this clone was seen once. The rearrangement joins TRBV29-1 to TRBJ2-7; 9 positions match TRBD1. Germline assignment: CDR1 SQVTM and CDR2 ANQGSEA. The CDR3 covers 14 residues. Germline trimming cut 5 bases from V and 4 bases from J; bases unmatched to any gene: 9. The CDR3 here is CSVSPGQGLYEQYF. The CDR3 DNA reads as TGCAGCGTTTCCCCGGGACAGGGTTTATACGAGCAGTACTTC.

Here the CDR3 reads CASRQGRIEKLFF. For the CDR3, the DNA is TGTGCCAGCAGACAGGGGAGAATCGAAAAACTGTTTTTT. The chain carries TRBV6-1 and TRBJ1-4; 7 nucleotides match TRBD1. This CDR3 has 13 amino acids. Germline CDR1 and CDR2: MNHNS and SASEGT. With 6 bases clipped from V and 8 bases from J, the junction kept 6 bases outside the gene matches.